Presented here are 12 T cell receptor beta chains from one specimen sequenced in a study of T cell changes during pregnancy in multiple sclerosis. Measured with immunoSEQ multiplex PCR; TCRdb has only the in-frame clones, and not every one. The sample holds about 110,000 clones; approximately 90% are singletons and the top ten take more than 1.5%. The starting material was peripheral blood, obtained in the third trimester of pregnancy. These receptors came from a female donor with multiple sclerosis, enrolled in a pregnancy study.

This clone appeared once. The chain carries TRBV27 and TRBJ2-5; 12 nucleotides match TRBD2. The CDR3 sequence is 17 residues long. V gave up 5 bases and J gave up 4 bases; unmatched junction bases: 11. CDR1 and CDR2 from the germline V gene are MNHEY and SMNVEV (reference sequence). The CDR3, as DNA: TGTGCCAGCAGTCCACTTCGACTAGCGGGAGACCCAGAGACCCAGTACTTC. The encoded protein is CASSPLRLAGDPETQYF.

The chain combines TRBV5-1 with TRBJ2-5; D gene uncertain. Trimming took off 1 base at V and 5 bases at J, with 12 bases between the two ends. The germline gives CDR1 SGHRS, CDR2 YFSETQ. The CDR3 has 14 amino acids. CDR3 protein: CASSLSDSHETQYF. The CDR3 nucleotides read TGCGCCAGCAGCTTGAGTGACTCCCACGAGACCCAGTACTTC.

A few counts support this clone. This chain connects TRBV30 to TRBJ1-1, with D perhaps TRBD1 (5 bases). V shed 3 bases and J shed 4 bases, with 9 bases lying between them. Germline V gene sequence: CDR1 GTSNPN, CDR2 SVGIG (reference sequence). CDR3 length equals 12 residues. CDR3 protein: CAWRQGGTEAFF. The CDR3 nucleotides read TGTGCCTGGAGGCAGGGTGGCACTGAAGCTTTCTTT.

This rearrangement joins TRBV19 to TRBJ1-2; 8 bases fit TRBD1. V shed 2 bases, J shed 4 bases, and the junction held 15 bases outside the gene matches. The V gene's germline CDR1 is LNHDA and CDR2 SQIVND (reference sequence). The CDR3 consists of 18 residues. The CDR3 sequence is CASSILTGTGAPLYGYTF. The CDR3, as DNA: TGTGCCAGTAGTATATTAACCGGGACAGGAGCCCCTCTCTATGGCTACACCTTC.

V usage is TRBV7-2 and J usage is TRBJ1-5, with no clear D. Germline V gene sequence: CDR1 SGHTA, CDR2 FQGNSA. The CDR3 runs to 14 residues. The V gene lost 3 bases and the J gene lost 5 bases, with 11 bases spanning the gap. The CDR3 coding sequence is TGTGCCAGCAGCTTGCGGGATTCATATCAGCCCCAGCATTTT. Its translation: CASSLRDSYQPQHF.

This chain uses TRBV2 with TRBJ1-2, with D hard to call. The germline CDR1 and CDR2 sequences are SNHLY and FYNNEI. The CDR3 spans 11 residues. Trimming stripped 8 bases from V and 2 bases from J, with 6 bases between. This CDR3 reads CASGENYGYTF. CDR3 DNA: TGTGCCAGCGGGGAGAACTATGGCTACACCTTC. Supplemented by reference TRBV2 and TRBJ1-2, the full variable domain reads EPEVTQTPSHQVTQMGQEVILRCVPISNHLYFYWYRQILGQKVEFLVSFYNNEISEKSEIFDDQFSVERPDGSNFTLKIRSTKLEDSAMYFCASGENYGYTFGSGTRLTVV.

This clone was seen only once. The V call is TRBV9, the J call TRBJ1-2, with unresolved D. The V gene lost 1 base and the J gene lost 6 bases, with 4 bases spanning the gap. CDR1 SGDLS and CDR2 YYNGEE come from the germline V gene. The CDR3 is made up of 11 amino acids. CDR3 sequence reads: CASSVPDGYTF. The CDR3 nucleotides are TGTGCCAGCAGCGTACCCGATGGCTACACCTTC. Based on the CDR3 plus reference TRBV9 and TRBJ1-2, the full variable domain is DSGVTQTPKHLITATGQRVTLRCSPRSGDLSVYWYQQSLDQGLQFLIQYYNGEERAKGNILERFSAQQFPDLHSELNLSSLELGDSALYFCASSVPDGYTFGSGTRLTVV.

The chain has TRBV27 and TRBJ1-6; D call uncertain. Germline loops: CDR1 MNHEY, CDR2 SMNVEV (reference sequence). V was cut by 6 bases and J by 0 bases, with 12 bases left in between. The CDR3 sequence is 16 residues long. The CDR3 reads CASSRVPPSYNSPLHF. The CDR3 region has the DNA TGTGCCAGCAGCCGAGTCCCCCCCTCCTATAATTCACCCCTCCACTTT.

This clone was found once. The chain uses TRBV11-2 and TRBJ1-1, with D uncertain. Germline CDR1 is SGHAT and CDR2 is FQNNGV. The CDR3 is made up of 11 amino acids. V was trimmed by 3 bases and J by 7 bases, leaving 6 bases between them. CDR3 region: CASSFGVEAFF. CDR3 DNA sequence: TGTGCCAGCAGCTTTGGAGTTGAAGCTTTCTTT.

This clone was picked up a small number of times. This chain uses TRBV5-1 with TRBJ1-1, with D possibly being TRBD1 (6 bases). Germline V lookup: CDR1 SGHRS, CDR2 YFSETQ. The CDR3 runs 14 residues. V was clipped by 3 bases and J by 0 bases, with 9 bases between them. CDR3 in amino acids: CASSSGDLNTEAFF. The CDR3 bases are TGCGCCAGCAGCTCAGGGGATTTGAACACTGAAGCTTTCTTT.

V usage is TRBV7-9 and J usage is TRBJ2-1; D is undetermined. The germline V gene encodes CDR1 SEHNR and CDR2 FQNEAQ (reference sequence). The CDR3 is 11 amino acids. V gave up 7 bases and J gave up 12 bases, with 13 bases separating them. CDR3 sequence: CASTIGGSQFF. The CDR3 DNA follows: TGTGCCAGCACAATTGGCGGTTCGCAGTTCTTC.

The count of this clone is one. The chain uses TRBV6-5 and TRBJ2-3, with 15 bases aligning to TRBD2. The CDR3 covers 16 residues. CDR1 is MNHEY and CDR2 is SVGAGI in the germline V gene. With V trimmed by 4 bases and J by 9 bases, 8 bases remained unmatched. CDR3 protein: CASSFRTSGGAGTQYF. The CDR3 region has the DNA TGTGCCAGCAGTTTCCGGACTAGCGGGGGGGCCGGAACGCAGTATTTT.